Below are 8 T cell receptor beta chains sequenced from a single sample in a study of blood T cell repertoires in COVID-19. Assay: immunoSEQ multiplex PCR; the TCRdb copy retains only in-frame clones and omits some. The sample carries about 33,000 clones, approximately 85% recorded once. Sequencing input: peripheral blood. The receptors shown here come from a human donor in a cohort sampled during active COVID-19.

The chain uses TRBV10-2 and TRBJ1-5, with 8 bases fitting TRBD1. Germline V gene sequence: CDR1 WSHSY, CDR2 SAAADI. J lost 4 bases, V lost 2 bases, and 7 bases had no gene match. The CDR3 totals 16 residues. The CDR3 DNA reads as TGCGCCAGCAGTGAGCGAGGACAGGGAGGGAATCAGCCCCAGCATTTT. Its protein is CASSERGQGGNQPQHF.

V is TRBV4-1 and J is TRBJ2-1; unclear D gene. The CDR3 has 15 residues. Trimming took 4 bases from V and 1 from J, leaving 11 bases between them. CDR1 MGHRA and CDR2 YSYEKL come from the germline V gene. CDR3 DNA: TGCGCCAGCAGCCCTTCTTCGGGTTCCTACAATGAGCAGTTCTTC. This codes for CASSPSSGSYNEQFF.

The chain is built from TRBV18 and TRBJ2-1; 8 nucleotides line up with TRBD1. There are 15 residues in the CDR3. Trimming at V came to 6 bases and at J to 3 bases, leaving 7 bases not matched to a gene. Looked up from germline, CDR1 is KGHSH and CDR2 is LQKENI. The CDR3 region has the DNA TGTGCCAGCTCGGATACAGGGGGAGGCTACAATGAGCAGTTCTTC. Amino acid sequence: CASSDTGGGYNEQFF. Based on the CDR3 plus reference TRBV18 and TRBJ2-1, the full variable domain is NAGVMQNPRHLVRRRGQEARLRCSPMKGHSHVYWYRQLPEEGLKFMVYLQKENIIDESGMPKERFSAEFPKEGPSILRIQQVVRGDSAAYFCASSDTGGGYNEQFFGPGTRLTVL.

This chain joins TRBV28 and TRBJ2-1; 13 bases map to TRBD2. With V trimmed by 1 base and J by 3 bases, 6 bases remained unmatched. The CDR3 contains 18 residues. Germline CDR1 is MDHEN and CDR2 is SYDVKM. The CDR3: CASSLLTGLAGVYNEQFF. The CDR3 region has the DNA TGTGCCAGCAGTTTATTAACCGGACTAGCGGGAGTCTACAATGAGCAGTTCTTC. The variable domain in full, with the rest retrieved from reference TRBV28 and TRBJ2-1, is DVKVTQSSRYLVKRTGEKVFLECVQDMDHENMFWYRQDPGLGLRLIYFSYDVKMKEKGDIPEGYSVSREKKERFSLILESASTNQTSMYLCASSLLTGLAGVYNEQFFGPGTRLTVL.

Only one count was recorded for this clone. CDR3 DNA: TGTGCCAGCAGCTCCATTTCGTTCGGGGGGTCCTACGAGCAGTACTTC. This translates into CASSSISFGGSYEQYF. This chain links TRBV5-4 with TRBJ2-7, with 7 bases fitting TRBD2. Germline-derived CDR1 and CDR2 are SGHNT and YYREEE (reference sequence). V was clipped by 3 bases and J by 1 base; unmatched bases: 10. This CDR3 comprises 16 residues.

The V call is TRBV6-2 or TRBV6-3, the J call TRBJ2-7, with 9 bases aligning to TRBD2. Looked up from germline, CDR1 is MNHEY and CDR2 is SVGEGT. There are 15 residues in the CDR3. V shed 1 base and J 3 bases; nucleotides not matched to a gene: 4. The CDR3 nucleotides read TGTGCCAGCAGTTACTTTGCTAGCGGGGTCTACGAGCAGTACTTC. Amino acid sequence: CASSYFASGVYEQYF.

This chain connects TRBV19 to TRBJ2-2, with TRBD2 as a possible D gene (6 bases). CDR1 and CDR2 (germline): LNHDA, SQIVND (reference sequence). The germline V and J ends were trimmed by 9 bases and 0 bases, with 14 bases remaining between them. The CDR3 loop spans 15 amino acids. The CDR3 here is CASRVGGANTGELFF. The CDR3 region has the DNA TGTGCCAGCCGGGTGGGGGGTGCGAACACCGGGGAGCTGTTTTTT.

In its sample, this clone was seen a few times. J is TRBJ1-3 and V is TRBV6-5, with a possible D match to TRBD1 (6 bases). Trimming took 7 bases from V and 4 from J, leaving 8 bases between them. This CDR3 has 12 residues. CDR1 and CDR2 (germline): MNHEY, SVGAGI. CDR3 DNA: TGTGCCAGCAAACAGGGAGGAAACACCATATATTTT. Translated: CASKQGGNTIYF.